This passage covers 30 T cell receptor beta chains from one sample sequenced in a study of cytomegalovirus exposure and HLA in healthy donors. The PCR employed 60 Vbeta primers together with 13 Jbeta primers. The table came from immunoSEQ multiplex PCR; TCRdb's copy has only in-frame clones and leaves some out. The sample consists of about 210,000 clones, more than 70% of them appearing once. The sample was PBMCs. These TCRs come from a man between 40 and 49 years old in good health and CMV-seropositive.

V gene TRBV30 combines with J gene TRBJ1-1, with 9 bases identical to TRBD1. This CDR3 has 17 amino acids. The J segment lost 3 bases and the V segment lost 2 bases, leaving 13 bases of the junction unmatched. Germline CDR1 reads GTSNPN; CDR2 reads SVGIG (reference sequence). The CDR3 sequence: CAWSKRTGVRGDTEAFF. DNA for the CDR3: TGTGCCTGGAGTAAAAGGACAGGGGTGAGGGGGGACACTGAAGCTTTCTTT.

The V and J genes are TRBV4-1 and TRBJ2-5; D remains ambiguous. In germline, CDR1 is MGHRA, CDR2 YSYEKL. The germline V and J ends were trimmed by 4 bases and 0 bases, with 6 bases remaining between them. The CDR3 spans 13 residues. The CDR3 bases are TGCGCCAGCAGCCGAGACAACCAAGAGACCCAGTACTTC. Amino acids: CASSRDNQETQYF.

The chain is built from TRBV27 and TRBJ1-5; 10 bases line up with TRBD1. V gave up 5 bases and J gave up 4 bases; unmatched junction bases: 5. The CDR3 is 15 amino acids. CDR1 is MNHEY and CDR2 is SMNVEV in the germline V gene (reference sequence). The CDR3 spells CASSPRTGGNQPQHF. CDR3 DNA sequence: TGTGCCAGCAGTCCCCGGACAGGGGGGAATCAGCCCCAGCATTTT.

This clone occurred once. CDR3 residues: CASSLASTGRSGELFF. The CDR3 DNA reads TGTGCCAGCAGCTTAGCCTCGACAGGGCGGAGCGGGGAGCTGTTTTTT. This chain joins TRBV7-2 and TRBJ2-2, with 7 nucleotides matching TRBD1. Germline V CDR1 and CDR2: SGHTA, FQGNSA. The J segment lost 7 bases and the V segment lost 0 bases, leaving 8 bases of the junction unmatched. The CDR3 is made up of 16 amino acids.

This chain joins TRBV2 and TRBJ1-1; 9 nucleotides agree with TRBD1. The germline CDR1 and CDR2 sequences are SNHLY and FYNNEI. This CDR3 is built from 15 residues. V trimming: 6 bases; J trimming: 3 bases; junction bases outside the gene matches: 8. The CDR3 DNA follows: TGTGCCAGCAGGGCGCTTAGGGACAGGGACACTGAAGCTTTCTTT. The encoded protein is CASRALRDRDTEAFF.

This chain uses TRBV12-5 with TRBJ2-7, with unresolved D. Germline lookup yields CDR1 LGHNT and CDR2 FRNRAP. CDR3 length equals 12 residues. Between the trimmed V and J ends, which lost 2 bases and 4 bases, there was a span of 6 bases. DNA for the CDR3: TGTGCTAGTGGTTTGAACTTTTACGAGCAGTACTTC. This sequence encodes CASGLNFYEQYF.

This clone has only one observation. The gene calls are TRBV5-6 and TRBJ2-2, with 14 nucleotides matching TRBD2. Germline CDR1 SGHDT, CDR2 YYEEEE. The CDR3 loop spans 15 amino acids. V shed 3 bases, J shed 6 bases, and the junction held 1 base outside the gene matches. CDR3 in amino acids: CASSSGLAGAGELFF. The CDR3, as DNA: TGTGCCAGCAGCTCGGGACTAGCGGGAGCCGGGGAGCTGTTTTTT. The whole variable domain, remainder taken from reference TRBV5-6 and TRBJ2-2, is DAGVTQSPTHLIKTRGQQVTLRCSPKSGHDTVSWYQQALGQGPQFIFQYYEEEERQRGNFPDRFSGHQFPNYSSELNVNALLLGDSALYLCASSSGLAGAGELFFGEGSRLTVL.

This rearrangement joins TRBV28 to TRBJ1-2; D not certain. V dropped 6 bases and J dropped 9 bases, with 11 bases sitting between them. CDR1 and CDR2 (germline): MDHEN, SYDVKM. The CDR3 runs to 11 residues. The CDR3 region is CASSRLKSYTF. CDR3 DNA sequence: TGTGCCAGCAGCCGCCTAAAAAGCTACACCTTC.

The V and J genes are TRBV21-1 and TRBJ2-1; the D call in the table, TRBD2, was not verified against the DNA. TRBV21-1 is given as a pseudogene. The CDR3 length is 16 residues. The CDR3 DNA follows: TGTGCCAGCAGCAAAGAACTCCGGGAGGGCCTCGATGAGCAGTTCTTC. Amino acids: CASSKELREGLDEQFF.

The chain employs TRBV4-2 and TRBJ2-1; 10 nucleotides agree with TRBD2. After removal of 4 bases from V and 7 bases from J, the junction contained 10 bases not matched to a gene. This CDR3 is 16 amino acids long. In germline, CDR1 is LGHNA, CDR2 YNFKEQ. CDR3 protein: CASSPKREGRENEQFF. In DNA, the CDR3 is TGTGCCAGCAGCCCTAAGCGGGAGGGCCGGGAGAATGAGCAGTTCTTC.

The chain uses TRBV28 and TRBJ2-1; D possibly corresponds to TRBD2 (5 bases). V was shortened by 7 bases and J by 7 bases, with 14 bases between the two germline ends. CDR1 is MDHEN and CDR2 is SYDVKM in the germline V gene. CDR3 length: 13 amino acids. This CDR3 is CASTDSGENEQFF. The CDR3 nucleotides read TGTGCCAGCACCGATTCCGGGGAAAATGAGCAGTTCTTC.

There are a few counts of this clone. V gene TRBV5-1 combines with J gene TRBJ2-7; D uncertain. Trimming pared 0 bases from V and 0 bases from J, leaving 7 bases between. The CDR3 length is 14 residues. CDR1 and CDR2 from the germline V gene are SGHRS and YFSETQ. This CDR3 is CASSLEASSYEQYF. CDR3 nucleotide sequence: TGCGCCAGCAGCTTGGAAGCGAGCTCCTACGAGCAGTACTTC.

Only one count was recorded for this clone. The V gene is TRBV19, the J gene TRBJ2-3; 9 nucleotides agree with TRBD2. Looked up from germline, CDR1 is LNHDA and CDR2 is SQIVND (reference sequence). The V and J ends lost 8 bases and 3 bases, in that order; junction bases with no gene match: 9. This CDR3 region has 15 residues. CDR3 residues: CASSRLAERTDTQYF. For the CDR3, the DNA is TGTGCCAGTTCGAGACTAGCGGAGAGAACAGATACGCAGTATTTT.

CDR3 amino acids: CASSPGGSGNTIYF. CDR3 DNA sequence: TGTGCCAGCAGCCCGGGAGGGTCCGGAAACACCATATATTTT. The chain is built from TRBV7-8 and TRBJ1-3; D remains ambiguous. Trimming took off 5 bases at V and 4 bases at J, with 12 bases between the two ends. Per the germline V gene, CDR1 is SGHVS and CDR2 is FQNEAQ. The CDR3 is made up of 14 amino acids.

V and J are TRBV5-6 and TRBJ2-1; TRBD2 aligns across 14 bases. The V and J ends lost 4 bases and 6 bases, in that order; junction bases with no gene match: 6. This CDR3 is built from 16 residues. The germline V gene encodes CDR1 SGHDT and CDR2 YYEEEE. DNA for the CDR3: TGTGCCAGCAGCGGGACTAGCGGGAGTCTGGGCAATGAGCAGTTCTTC. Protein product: CASSGTSGSLGNEQFF.

CDR3 protein: CASSLNGNTEAFF. CDR3 bases: TGTGCCAGCAGCTTAAACGGGAACACTGAAGCTTTCTTT. The V gene is TRBV7-3, the J gene TRBJ1-1; D not resolved. With 1 base removed from V and 1 base from J, the gap between germline ends came to 4 bases. The CDR3 length is 13 residues. Germline V gene lookup returns CDR1 SGHTA and CDR2 FQGTGA.

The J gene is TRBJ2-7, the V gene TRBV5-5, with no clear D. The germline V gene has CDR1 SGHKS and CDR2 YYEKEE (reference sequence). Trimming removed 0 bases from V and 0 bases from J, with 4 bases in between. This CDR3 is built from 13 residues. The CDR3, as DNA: TGTGCCAGCAGCTTGGCCATCTCCTACGAGCAGTACTTC. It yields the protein CASSLAISYEQYF.

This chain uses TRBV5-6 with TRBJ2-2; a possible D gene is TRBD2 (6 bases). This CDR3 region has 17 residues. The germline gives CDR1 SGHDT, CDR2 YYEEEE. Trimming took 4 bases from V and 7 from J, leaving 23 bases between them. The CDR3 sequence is CASSGPGGPRSSGELFF. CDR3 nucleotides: TGTGCCAGCAGCGGGCCCGGAGGGCCTAGATCGAGCGGGGAGCTGTTTTTT.

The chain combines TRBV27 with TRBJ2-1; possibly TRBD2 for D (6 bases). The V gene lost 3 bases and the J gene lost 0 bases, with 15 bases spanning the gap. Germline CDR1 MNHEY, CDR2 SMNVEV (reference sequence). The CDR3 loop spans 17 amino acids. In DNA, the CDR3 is TGTGCCAGCAGTTTTTCCTCGGGAGTAAACTCCTACAATGAGCAGTTCTTC. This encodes CASSFSSGVNSYNEQFF.

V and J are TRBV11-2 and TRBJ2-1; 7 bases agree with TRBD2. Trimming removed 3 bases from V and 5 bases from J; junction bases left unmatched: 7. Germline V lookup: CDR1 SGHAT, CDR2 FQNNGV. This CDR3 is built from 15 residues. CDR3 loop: CASSLGLRDDNEQFF. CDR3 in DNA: TGTGCCAGCAGCTTGGGACTACGGGATGACAATGAGCAGTTCTTC.

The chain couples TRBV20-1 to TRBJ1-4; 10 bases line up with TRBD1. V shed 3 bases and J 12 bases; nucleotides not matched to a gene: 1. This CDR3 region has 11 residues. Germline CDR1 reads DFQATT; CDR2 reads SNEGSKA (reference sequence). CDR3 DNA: TGCAGTGCTAGTGGACAGGGGGAACTGTTTTTT. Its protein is CSASGQGELFF.

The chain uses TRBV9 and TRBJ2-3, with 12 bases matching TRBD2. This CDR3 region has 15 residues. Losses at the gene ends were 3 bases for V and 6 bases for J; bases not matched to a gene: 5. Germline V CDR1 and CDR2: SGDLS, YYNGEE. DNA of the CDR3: TGTGCCAGCAGCGGGCGACTAGCGGGAGTGGATACGCAGTATTTT. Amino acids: CASSGRLAGVDTQYF.

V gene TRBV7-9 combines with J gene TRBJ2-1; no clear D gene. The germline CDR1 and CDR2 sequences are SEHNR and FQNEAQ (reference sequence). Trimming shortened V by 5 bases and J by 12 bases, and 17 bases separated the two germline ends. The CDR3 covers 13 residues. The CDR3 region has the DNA TGTGCCAGCAGCCCTAGACCTGTAAGTGGGCAGTTCTTC. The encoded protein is CASSPRPVSGQFF.

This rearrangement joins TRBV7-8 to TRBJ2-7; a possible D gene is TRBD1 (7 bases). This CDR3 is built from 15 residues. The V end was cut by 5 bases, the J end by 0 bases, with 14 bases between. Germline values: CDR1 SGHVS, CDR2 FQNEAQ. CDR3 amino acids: CASSAAGQLSYEQYF. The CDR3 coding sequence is TGTGCCAGCAGCGCCGCGGGACAGCTCTCCTACGAGCAGTACTTC.

Here the CDR3 reads CAWSGSQTGTSGYNEQFF. The DNA for the CDR3 is TGTGCCTGGAGTGGATCCCAAACCGGGACTAGCGGTTACAATGAGCAGTTCTTC. The chain employs TRBV30 and TRBJ2-1, with TRBD2 identical over 11 bases. Unmatched junction bases numbered 12, after V lost 1 base and J lost 4 bases. The CDR3 is 18 amino acids. Germline CDR1 is GTSNPN and CDR2 is SVGIG (reference sequence). The variable domain in full, completed from reference TRBV30 and TRBJ2-1, reads SQTIHQWPATLVQPVGSPLSLECTVEGTSNPNLYWYRQAAGRGLQLLFYSVGIGQISSEVPQNLSASRPQDRQFILSSKKLLLSDSGFYLCAWSGSQTGTSGYNEQFFGPGTRLTVL.

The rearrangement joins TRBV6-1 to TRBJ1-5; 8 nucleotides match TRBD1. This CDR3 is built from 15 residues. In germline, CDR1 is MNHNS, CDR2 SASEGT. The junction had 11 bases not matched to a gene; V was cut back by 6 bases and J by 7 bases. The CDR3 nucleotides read TGTGCCAGCAGGAGGCCAGGGGGCGCAGGGCAGCCCCAGCATTTT. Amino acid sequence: CASRRPGGAGQPQHF.

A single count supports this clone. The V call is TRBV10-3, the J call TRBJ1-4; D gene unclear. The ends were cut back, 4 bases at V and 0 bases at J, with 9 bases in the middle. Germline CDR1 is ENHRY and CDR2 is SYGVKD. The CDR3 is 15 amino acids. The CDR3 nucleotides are TGTGCCATCAGTGGTAGCAGAGCAACTAATGAAAAACTGTTTTTT. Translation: CAISGSRATNEKLFF.

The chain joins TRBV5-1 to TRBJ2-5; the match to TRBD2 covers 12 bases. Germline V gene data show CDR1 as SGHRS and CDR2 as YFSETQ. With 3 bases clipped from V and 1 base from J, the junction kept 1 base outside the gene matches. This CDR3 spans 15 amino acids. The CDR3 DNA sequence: TGCGCCAGCAGCTCGGGACTAGCGGGCCAAGAGACCCAGTACTTC. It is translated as CASSSGLAGQETQYF.

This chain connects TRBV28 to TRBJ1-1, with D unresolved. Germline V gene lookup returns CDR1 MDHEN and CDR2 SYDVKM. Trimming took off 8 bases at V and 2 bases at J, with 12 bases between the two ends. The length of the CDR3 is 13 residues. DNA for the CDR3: TGTGCCAGCTCGATCGGGGATAACACTGAAGCTTTCTTT. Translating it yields CASSIGDNTEAFF.

CDR3: CASSLGAVGTQYF. In nucleotides, the CDR3 is TGTGCCAGCAGCTTAGGGGCTGTAGGTACGCAGTATTTT. The chain employs TRBV11-3 and TRBJ2-3; D gene ambiguous. V was clipped by 1 base and J by 8 bases, with 10 bases between them. Germline V gene data show CDR1 as SGHNT and CDR2 as YENEEA. The CDR3 covers 13 residues.